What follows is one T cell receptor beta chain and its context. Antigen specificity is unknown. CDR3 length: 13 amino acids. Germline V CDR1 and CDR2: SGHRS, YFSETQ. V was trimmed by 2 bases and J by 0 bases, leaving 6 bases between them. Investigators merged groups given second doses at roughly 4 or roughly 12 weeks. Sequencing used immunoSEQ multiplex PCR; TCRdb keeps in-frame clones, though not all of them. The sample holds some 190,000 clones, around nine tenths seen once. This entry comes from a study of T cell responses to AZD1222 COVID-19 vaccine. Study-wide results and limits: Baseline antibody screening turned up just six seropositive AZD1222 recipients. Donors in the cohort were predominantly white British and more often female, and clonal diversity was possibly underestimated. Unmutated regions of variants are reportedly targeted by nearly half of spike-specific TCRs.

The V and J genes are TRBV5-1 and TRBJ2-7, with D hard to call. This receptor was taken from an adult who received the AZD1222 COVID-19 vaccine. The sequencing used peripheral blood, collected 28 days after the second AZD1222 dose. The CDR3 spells CASSLISSYEQYF. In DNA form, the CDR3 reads TGCGCCAGCAGCTTAATTTCCTCCTACGAGCAGTACTTC.